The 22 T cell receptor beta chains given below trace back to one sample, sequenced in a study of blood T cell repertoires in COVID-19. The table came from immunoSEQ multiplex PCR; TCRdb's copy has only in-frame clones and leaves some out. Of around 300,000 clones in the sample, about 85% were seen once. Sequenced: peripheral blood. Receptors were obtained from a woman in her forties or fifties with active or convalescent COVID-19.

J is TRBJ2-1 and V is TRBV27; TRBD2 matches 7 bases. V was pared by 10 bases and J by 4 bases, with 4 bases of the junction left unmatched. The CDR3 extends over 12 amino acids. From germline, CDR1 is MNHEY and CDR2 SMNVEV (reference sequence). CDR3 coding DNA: TGTGCCACCAAGCGGGGATACAATGAGCAGTTCTTC. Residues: CATKRGYNEQFF.

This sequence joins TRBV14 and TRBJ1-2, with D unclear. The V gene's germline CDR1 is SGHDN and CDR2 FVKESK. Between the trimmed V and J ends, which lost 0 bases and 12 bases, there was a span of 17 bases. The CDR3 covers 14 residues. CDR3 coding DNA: TGTGCCAGCAGCCAAGATTCGGTTCTCCCCCCGGACACCTTC. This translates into CASSQDSVLPPDTF.

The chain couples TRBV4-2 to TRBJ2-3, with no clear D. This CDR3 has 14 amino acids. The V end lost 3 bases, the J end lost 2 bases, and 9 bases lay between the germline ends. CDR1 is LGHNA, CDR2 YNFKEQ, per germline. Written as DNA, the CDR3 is TGTGCCAGCAGCCAGGGTGCGGTCACAGATACGCAGTATTTT. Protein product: CASSQGAVTDTQYF.

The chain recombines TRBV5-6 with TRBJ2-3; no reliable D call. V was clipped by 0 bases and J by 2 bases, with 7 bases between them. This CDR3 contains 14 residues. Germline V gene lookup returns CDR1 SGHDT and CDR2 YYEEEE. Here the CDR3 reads CASSLGAHTDTQYF. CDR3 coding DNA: TGTGCCAGCAGCTTGGGGGCTCACACAGATACGCAGTATTTT.

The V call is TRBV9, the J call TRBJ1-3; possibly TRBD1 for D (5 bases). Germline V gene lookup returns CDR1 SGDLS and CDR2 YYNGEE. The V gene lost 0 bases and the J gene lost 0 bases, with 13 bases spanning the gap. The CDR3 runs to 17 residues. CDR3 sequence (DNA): TGTGCCAGCAGCGTAGCTGCAGGGATGAGCTCTGGAAACACCATATATTTT. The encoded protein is CASSVAAGMSSGNTIYF.

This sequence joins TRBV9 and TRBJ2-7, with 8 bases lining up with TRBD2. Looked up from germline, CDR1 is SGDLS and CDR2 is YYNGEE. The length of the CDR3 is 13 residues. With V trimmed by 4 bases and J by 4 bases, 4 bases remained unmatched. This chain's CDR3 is CASSSASGYEQYF. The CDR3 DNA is TGTGCCAGCAGCTCGGCTAGCGGGTACGAGCAGTACTTC.

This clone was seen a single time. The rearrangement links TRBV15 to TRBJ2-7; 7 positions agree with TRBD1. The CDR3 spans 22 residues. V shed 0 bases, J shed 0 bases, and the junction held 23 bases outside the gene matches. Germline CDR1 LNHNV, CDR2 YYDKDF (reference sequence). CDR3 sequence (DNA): TGTGCCACCAGCAGAGATATATTCCCGGCGAGACGAGGGGGCTCCAGCTCCTACGAGCAGTACTTC. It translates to CATSRDIFPARRGGSSSYEQYF.

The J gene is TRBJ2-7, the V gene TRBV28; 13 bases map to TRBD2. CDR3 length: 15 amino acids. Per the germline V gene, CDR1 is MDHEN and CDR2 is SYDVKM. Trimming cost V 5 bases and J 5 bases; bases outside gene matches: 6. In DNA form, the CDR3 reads TGTGCCAGCAGTACTAGCGGGAGGGCCGGCAACGAGCAGTACTTC. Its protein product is CASSTSGRAGNEQYF. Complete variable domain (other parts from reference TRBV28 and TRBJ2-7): DVKVTQSSRYLVKRTGEKVFLECVQDMDHENMFWYRQDPGLGLRLIYFSYDVKMKEKGDIPEGYSVSREKKERFSLILESASTNQTSMYLCASSTSGRAGNEQYFGPGTRLTVT.

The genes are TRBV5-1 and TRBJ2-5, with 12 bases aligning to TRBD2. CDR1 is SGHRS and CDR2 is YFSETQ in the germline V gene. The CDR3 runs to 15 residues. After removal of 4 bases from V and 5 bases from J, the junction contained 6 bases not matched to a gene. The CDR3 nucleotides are TGCGCCAGCAGCCCTAGCGGGAGGGCCGGGGAGACCCAGTACTTC. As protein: CASSPSGRAGETQYF. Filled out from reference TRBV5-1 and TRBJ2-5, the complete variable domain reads KAGVTQTPRYLIKTRGQQVTLSCSPISGHRSVSWYQQTPGQGLQFLFEYFSETQRNKGNFPGRFSGRQFSNSRSEMNVSTLELGDSALYLCASSPSGRAGETQYFGPGTRLLVL.

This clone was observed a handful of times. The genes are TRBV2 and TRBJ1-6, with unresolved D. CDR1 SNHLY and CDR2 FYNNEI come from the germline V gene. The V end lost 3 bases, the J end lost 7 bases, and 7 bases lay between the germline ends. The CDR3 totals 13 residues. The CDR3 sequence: CASSEAQNSPLHF. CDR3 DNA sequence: TGTGCCAGCAGTGAGGCACAGAATTCACCCCTCCACTTT.

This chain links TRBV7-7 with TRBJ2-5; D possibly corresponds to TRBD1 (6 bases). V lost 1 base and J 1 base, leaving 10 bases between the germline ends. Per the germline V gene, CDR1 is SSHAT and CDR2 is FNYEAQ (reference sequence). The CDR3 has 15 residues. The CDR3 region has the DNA TGTGCCAGCAGCTTAGTAGCAGGGGTCCAAGAGACCCAGTACTTC. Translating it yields CASSLVAGVQETQYF.

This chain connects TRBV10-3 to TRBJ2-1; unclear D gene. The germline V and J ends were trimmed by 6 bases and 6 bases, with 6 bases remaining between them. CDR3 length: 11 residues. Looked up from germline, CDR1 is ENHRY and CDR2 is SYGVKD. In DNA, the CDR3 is TGTGCCATCAGCGCTATCAATGAGCAGTTCTTC. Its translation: CAISAINEQFF.

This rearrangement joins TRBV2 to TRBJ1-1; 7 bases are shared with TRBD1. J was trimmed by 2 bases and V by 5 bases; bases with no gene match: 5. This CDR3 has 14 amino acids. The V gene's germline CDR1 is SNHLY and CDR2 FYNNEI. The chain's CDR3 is CASSPGQFNTEAFF. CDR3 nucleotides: TGTGCCAGCAGTCCGGGACAGTTTAACACTGAAGCTTTCTTT.

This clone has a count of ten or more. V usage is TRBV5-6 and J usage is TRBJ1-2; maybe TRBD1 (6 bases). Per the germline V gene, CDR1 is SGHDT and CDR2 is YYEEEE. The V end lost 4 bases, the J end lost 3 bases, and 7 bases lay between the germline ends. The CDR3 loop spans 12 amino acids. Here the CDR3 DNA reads TGTGCCAGCAGCGAGGGGGACTATGGCTACACCTTC. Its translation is CASSEGDYGYTF.

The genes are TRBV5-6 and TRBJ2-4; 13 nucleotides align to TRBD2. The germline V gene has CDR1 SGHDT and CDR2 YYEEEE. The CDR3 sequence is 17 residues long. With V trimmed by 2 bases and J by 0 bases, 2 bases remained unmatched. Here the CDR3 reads CASSFWTSGRAKNIQYF. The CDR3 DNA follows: TGTGCCAGCAGCTTCTGGACTAGCGGGAGAGCCAAAAACATTCAGTACTTC. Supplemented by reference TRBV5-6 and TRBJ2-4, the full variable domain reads DAGVTQSPTHLIKTRGQQVTLRCSPKSGHDTVSWYQQALGQGPQFIFQYYEEEERQRGNFPDRFSGHQFPNYSSELNVNALLLGDSALYLCASSFWTSGRAKNIQYFGAGTRLSVL.

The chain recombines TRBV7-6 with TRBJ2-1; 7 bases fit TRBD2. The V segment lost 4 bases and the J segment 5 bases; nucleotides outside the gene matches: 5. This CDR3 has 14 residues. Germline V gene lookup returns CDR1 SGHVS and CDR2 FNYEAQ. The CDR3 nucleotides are TGTGCCAGCAGCTATGGGGGGGGAGACAATGAGCAGTTCTTC. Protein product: CASSYGGGDNEQFF.

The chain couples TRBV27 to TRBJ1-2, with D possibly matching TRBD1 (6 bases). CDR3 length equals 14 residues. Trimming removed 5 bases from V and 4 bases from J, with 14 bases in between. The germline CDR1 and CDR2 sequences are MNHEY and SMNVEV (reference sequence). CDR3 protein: CASSAQGFSYGYTF. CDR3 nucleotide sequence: TGTGCCAGCAGTGCCCAGGGGTTTAGCTATGGCTACACCTTC.

For the CDR3, the DNA is TGTGCCACCAACAAAGACCAGGGGCCTGGCAATCAGCCCCAGCATTTT. Amino acids: CATNKDQGPGNQPQHF. The V gene is TRBV18, the J gene TRBJ1-5, with TRBD1 as a possible D gene (6 bases). Germline V gives CDR1 KGHSH, CDR2 LQKENI. V lost 10 bases and J 2 bases, leaving 21 bases between the germline ends. The CDR3 spans 16 residues.

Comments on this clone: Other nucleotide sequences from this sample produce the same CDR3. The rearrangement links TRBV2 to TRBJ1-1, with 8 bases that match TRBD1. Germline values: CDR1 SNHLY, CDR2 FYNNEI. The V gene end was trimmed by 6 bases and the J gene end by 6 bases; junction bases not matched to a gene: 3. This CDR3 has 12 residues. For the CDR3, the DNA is TGTGCCAGCAGAGGACAGGGTGCTGAAGCTTTCTTT. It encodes CASRGQGAEAFF. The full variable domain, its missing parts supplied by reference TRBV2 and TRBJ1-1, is EPEVTQTPSHQVTQMGQEVILRCVPISNHLYFYWYRQILGQKVEFLVSFYNNEISEKSEIFDDQFSVERPDGSNFTLKIRSTKLEDSAMYFCASRGQGAEAFFGQGTRLTVV.

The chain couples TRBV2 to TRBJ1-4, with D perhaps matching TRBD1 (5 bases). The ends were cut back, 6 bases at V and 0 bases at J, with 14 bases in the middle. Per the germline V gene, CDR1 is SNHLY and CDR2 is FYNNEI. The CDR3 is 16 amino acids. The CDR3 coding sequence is TGTGCCAGCAGCCGGGACCGGGGGGCAACTAATGAAAAACTGTTTTTT. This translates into CASSRDRGATNEKLFF.

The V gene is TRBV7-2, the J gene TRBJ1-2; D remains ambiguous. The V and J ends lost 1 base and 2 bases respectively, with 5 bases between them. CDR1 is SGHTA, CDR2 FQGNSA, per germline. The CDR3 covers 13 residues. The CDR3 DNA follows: TGTGCCAGCAGCTTAGACAAAAACTATGGCTACACCTTC. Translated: CASSLDKNYGYTF. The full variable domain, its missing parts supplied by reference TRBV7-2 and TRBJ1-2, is GAGVSQSPSNKVTEKGKDVELRCDPISGHTALYWYRQSLGQGLEFLIYFQGNSAPDKSGLPSDRFSAERTGGSVSTLTIQRTQQEDSAVYLCASSLDKNYGYTFGSGTRLTVV.

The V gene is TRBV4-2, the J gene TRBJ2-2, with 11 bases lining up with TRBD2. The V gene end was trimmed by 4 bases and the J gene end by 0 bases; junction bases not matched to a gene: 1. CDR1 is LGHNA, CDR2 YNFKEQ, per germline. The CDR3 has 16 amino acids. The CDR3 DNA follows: TGTGCCAGCAGCCCGGGACTAGCGGCGAACACCGGGGAGCTGTTTTTT. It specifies CASSPGLAANTGELFF.